The subject of this entry is one T cell receptor beta chain. Germline CDR1 reads MNHEY; CDR2 reads SMNVEV (reference sequence). Trimming at V came to 8 bases and at J to 6 bases, leaving 8 bases not matched to a gene. The CDR3 covers 13 residues. Unique molecular identifiers were used to barcode this TCRbeta library. TCRdb independently ran MiXCR on the PCR reads; one entry per CDR3 protein. The sample carries about 640,000 distinct CDR3 sequences, approximately 17% recorded once. This sample stems from a study of T-cell reconstitution after alpha-beta-depleted transplantation in children. The sample in question was PBMCs from the stem cell graft donor, obtained from the stem cell graft. This TCR was sampled from a human donor who donated a stem cell graft to a child with acute myeloid leukemia. V gene TRBV27 combines with J gene TRBJ1-1; 8 nucleotides align to TRBD1. CDR3 region: CASSTGQAAEAFF. The CDR3 DNA sequence: TGTGCCAGCTCGACGGGACAGGCCGCTGAAGCTTTCTTT.